This TCR beta chain was captured in a study of Graves' ophthalmopathy and Graves' hyperthyroidism. Whole-study findings and limits: The blood repertoire also included most expanded thyroid clonotypes above 0.001 frequency.

For repertoire sequencing, the TCR beta CDR3 regions were amplified from RNA transcripts. Scientists carried out first-round RT-PCR using HTBI primers and then a second-round multiplex PCR. From the multiplex PCR reads, TCRdb called clonotypes with MiXCR, one entry per CDR3 protein. The sample holds 350,000 to 400,000 distinct CDR3 sequences, about 16% seen once. Trimming removed 6 bases from V and 2 bases from J, with 13 bases in between. This CDR3 region has 14 residues. CDR1 MNHEY and CDR2 SVGAGI come from the germline V gene. This clonotype came up many times. The antigen remains unidentified. The clonotype originates from a woman aged 18 to 35 with Graves' ophthalmopathy. The sequencing sample was made of peripheral blood. The chain combines TRBV6-5 with TRBJ1-1; D ambiguous. CDR3 protein: CASRPPELNTEAFF. CDR3 coding DNA: TGTGCCAGCAGACCCCCAGAGTTAAACACTGAAGCTTTCTTT.